A selection of T cell receptor beta chains follows, all from one sample in a study of cytomegalovirus exposure and HLA in healthy donors. TCRdb's table, derived via immunoSEQ multiplex PCR, lists solely in-frame clones and lacks some. The data show roughly 190,000 clones, with roughly 8.7% seen just once and less than 1.5% held by the top ten. Input material: PBMCs. These receptors came from a woman in her thirties in good health and CMV-seropositive. The CDR3 runs from the conserved cysteine through the conserved F or W. D genes are given only for firm matches. A clone size is listed for some rows: how often the clone was seen (once, few, many), or a class if it is expanded.

TRBD1 TRBJ1-1 few TRBV19 TGTGCCAGTAGTCCACAGGGGGTTAGGACTGAAGCTTTCTTT CASSPQGVRTEAFF
NA TRBJ1-1 few TRBV6-6 TGTGCCAGCAGCGAAGACAATCCAGAAGCTTTCTTT CASSEDNPEAFF
NA TRBJ2-3 NA TRBV6-6 TGTGCCAGCAGATTAGGGGGAGGGAGCCCAGATACGCAGTATTTT CASRLGGGSPDTQYF
TRBD2 TRBJ2-5 NA TRBV5-1 TGCGCCAGCAGCCCAAGACTAGCGGGAGTCCTCGAGACCCAGTACTTC CASSPRLAGVLETQYF
NA TRBJ2-5 NA TRBV30 TGTGCCTGGAGTGTAGGCCAGAGGGAGACCCAGTACTTC CAWSVGQRETQYF
NA TRBJ2-1 few TRBV10-1 TGCGCCAGCAGTGGTGGAGGGCCCTACAATGAGCAGTTCTTC CASSGGGPYNEQFF
TRBD1 TRBJ2-5 NA TRBV6-5 TGTGCCTCCCACAGGGGGCATCAAGAGACCCAGTACTTC CASHRGHQETQYF
TRBD1 TRBJ1-2 few TRBV2 TGTGCCAGCAGGTACGGGACAGCTACTGGCTACACCTTC CASRYGTATGYTF
TRBD1 TRBJ1-1 NA TRBV19 TGTGCCAGTAGTCCCCGGGACAGGGGGACTGAAGCTTTCTTT CASSPRDRGTEAFF
NA TRBJ1-5 few TRBV5-8 TGTGCCAGCAGCCCGACTGCCAGCGGGGGGCCCCAGCATTTT CASSPTASGGPQHF
NA TRBJ2-7 few TRBV9 TGTGCCAGCAGCATCGGACAGTTGAACTACGAGCAGTACTTC CASSIGQLNYEQYF
NA TRBJ2-5 NA TRBV5-1 TGCGCCAGCAGCTCGCGTCAAGGGGGGGCAGAGACCCAGTACTTC CASSSRQGGAETQYF
TRBD1 TRBJ1-1 few TRBV5-1 TGCGCCAGCAGCTTAACAGGGGGCGGGACTGAAGCTTTCTTT CASSLTGGGTEAFF
NA TRBJ2-1 few TRBV7-8 TGTGCCAGCAGCTTATTTCTAGCTGCGGGGAATGAGCAGTTCTTC CASSLFLAAGNEQFF
NA TRBJ1-1 few TRBV19 TGTGCCAGTAGTACGACAGTAAACACTGAAGCTTTCTTT CASSTTVNTEAFF
TRBD1 TRBJ1-5 NA TRBV6-1 TGTGCCAGCAGCCTGTGGGGACAGGGGAATCAGCCCCAGCATTTT CASSLWGQGNQPQHF
TRBD1 TRBJ1-2 few TRBV30 TGTGCCTGGAGTACAGGGACAGTCGGAGGCTACACCTTC CAWSTGTVGGYTF